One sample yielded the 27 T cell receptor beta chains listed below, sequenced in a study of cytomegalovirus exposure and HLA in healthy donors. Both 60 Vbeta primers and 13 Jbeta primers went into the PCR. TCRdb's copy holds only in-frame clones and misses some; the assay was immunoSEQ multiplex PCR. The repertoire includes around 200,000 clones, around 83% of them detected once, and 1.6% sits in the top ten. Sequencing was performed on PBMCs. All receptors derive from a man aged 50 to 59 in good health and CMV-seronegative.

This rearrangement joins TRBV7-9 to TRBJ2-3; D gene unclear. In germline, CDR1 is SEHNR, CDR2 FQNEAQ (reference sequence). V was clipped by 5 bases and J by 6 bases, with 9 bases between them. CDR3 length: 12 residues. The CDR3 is CASSPYSDTQYF. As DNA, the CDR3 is TGTGCCAGCAGCCCCTACTCCGATACGCAGTATTTT.

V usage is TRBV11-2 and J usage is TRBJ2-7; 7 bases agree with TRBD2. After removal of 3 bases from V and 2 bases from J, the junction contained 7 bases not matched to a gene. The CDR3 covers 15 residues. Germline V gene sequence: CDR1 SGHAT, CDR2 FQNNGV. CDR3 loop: CASSLGGDRTYEQYF. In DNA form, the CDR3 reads TGTGCCAGCAGCTTGGGGGGGGATCGAACCTACGAGCAGTACTTC.

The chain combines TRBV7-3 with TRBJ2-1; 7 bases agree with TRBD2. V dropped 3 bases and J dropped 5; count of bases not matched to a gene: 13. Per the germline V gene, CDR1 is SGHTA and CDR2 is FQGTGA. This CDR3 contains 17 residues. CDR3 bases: TGTGCCAGCAGCTTCCTCGGTTTGGCGGGAGTTGACAATGAGCAGTTCTTC. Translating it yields CASSFLGLAGVDNEQFF.

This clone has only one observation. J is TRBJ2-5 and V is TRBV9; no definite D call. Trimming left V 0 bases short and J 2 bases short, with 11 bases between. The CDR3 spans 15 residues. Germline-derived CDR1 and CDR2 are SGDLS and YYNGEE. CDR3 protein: CASSVGRGVQETQYF. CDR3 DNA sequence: TGTGCCAGCAGCGTAGGCCGAGGAGTTCAAGAGACCCAGTACTTC.

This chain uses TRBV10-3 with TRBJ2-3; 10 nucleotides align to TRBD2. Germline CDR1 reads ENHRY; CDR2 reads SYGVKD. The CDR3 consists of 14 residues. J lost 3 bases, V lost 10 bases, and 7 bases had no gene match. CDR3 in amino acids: CATRPTSGTDTQYF. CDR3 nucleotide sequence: TGTGCCACACGACCGACTAGCGGGACAGATACGCAGTATTTT.

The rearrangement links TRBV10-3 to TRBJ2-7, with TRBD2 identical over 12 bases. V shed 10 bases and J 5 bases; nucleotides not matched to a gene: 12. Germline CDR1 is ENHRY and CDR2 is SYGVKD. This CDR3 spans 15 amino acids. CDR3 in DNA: TGTGCCACCCAGGGACTAGCGGGTGTGTGGGACGAGCAGTACTTC. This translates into CATQGLAGVWDEQYF.

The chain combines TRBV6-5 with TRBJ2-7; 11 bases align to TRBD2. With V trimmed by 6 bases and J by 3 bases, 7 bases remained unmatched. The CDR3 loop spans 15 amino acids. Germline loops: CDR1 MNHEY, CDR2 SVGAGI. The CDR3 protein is CASRTGTSGFYEQYF. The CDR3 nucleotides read TGTGCCAGCAGGACCGGGACTAGCGGCTTCTACGAGCAGTACTTC.

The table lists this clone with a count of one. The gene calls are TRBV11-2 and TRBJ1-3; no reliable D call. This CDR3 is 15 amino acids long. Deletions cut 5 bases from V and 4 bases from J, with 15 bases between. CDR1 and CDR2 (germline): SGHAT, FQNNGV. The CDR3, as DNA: TGTGCCAGCAGCCCCGCCCTAGGAAGGGGAAACACCATATATTTT. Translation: CASSPALGRGNTIYF.

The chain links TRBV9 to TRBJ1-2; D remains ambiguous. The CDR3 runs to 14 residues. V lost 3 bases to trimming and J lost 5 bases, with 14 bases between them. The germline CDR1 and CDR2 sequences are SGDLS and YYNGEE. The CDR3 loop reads CASSERTALYGYTF. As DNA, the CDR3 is TGTGCCAGCAGCGAGCGGACGGCCCTTTATGGCTACACCTTC.

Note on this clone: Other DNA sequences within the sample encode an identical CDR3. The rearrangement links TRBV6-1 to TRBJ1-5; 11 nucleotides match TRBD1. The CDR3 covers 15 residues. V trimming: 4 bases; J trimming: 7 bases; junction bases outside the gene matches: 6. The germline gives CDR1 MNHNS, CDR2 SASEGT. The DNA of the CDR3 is TGTGCCAGCAGTGCAGGACAGGGGGCAGCCCAGCCCCAGCATTTT. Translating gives CASSAGQGAAQPQHF.

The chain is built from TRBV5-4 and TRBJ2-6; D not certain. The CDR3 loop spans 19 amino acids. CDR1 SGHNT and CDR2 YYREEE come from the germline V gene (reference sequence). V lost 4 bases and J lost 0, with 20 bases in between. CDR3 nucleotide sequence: TGTGCCAGCAGCCTTCTCTCGATAGCTCCCGACTCTGGGGCCAACGTCCTGACTTTC. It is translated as CASSLLSIAPDSGANVLTF. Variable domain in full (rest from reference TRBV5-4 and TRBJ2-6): ETGVTQSPTHLIKTRGQQVTLRCSSQSGHNTVSWYQQALGQGPQFIFQYYREEENGRGNFPPRFSGLQFPNYSSELNVNALELDDSALYLCASSLLSIAPDSGANVLTFGAGSRLTVL.

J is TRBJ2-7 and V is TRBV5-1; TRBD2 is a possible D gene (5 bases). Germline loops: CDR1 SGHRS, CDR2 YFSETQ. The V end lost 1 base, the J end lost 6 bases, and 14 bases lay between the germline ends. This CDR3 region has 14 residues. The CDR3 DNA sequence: TGCGCCAGCAGCTTGCCGGGGTATGTTGGCGAGCAGTACTTC. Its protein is CASSLPGYVGEQYF. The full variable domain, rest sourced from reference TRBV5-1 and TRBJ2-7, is KAGVTQTPRYLIKTRGQQVTLSCSPISGHRSVSWYQQTPGQGLQFLFEYFSETQRNKGNFPGRFSGRQFSNSRSEMNVSTLELGDSALYLCASSLPGYVGEQYFGPGTRLTVT.

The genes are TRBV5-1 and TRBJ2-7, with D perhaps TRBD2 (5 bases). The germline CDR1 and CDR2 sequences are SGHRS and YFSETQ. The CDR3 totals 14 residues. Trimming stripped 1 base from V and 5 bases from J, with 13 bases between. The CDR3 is CASSLLRVRDEQYF. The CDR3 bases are TGCGCCAGCAGCTTGTTGAGGGTCCGGGACGAGCAGTACTTC.

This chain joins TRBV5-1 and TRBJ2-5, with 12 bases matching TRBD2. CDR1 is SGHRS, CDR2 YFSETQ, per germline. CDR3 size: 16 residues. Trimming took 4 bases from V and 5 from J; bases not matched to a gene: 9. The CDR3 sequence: CASSPGLAGWRETQYF. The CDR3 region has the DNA TGCGCCAGCAGCCCAGGACTAGCGGGGTGGCGGGAGACCCAGTACTTC.

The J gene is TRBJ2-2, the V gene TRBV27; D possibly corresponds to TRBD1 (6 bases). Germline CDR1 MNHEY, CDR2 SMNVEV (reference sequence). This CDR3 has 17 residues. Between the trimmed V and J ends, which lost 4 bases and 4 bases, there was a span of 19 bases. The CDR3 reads CASSSLLWTATTGELFF. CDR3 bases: TGTGCCAGCAGTTCCCTCCTCTGGACAGCTACCACCGGGGAGCTGTTTTTT.

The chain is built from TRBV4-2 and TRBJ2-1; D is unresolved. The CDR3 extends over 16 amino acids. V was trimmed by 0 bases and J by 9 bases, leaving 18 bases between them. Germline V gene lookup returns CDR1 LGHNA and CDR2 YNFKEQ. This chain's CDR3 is CASSQDGATVALEQFF. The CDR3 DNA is TGTGCCAGCAGCCAAGACGGCGCAACAGTTGCCCTTGAGCAGTTCTTC.

CDR3 amino acids: CASSPPRTRIDTQYF. In DNA form, the CDR3 reads TGTGCCAGCTCACCACCGAGAACCCGAATAGATACGCAGTATTTT. The chain employs TRBV18 and TRBJ2-3; D ambiguous. Germline V lookup: CDR1 KGHSH, CDR2 LQKENI. Trimming left V 0 bases short and J 5 bases short, with 12 bases between. CDR3 length: 15 residues.

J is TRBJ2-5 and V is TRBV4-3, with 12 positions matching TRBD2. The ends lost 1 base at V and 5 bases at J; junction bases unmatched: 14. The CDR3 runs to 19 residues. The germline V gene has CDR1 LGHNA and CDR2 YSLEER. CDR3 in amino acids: CASSQARSLAGGWGETQYF. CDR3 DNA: TGCGCCAGCAGCCAAGCGCGGAGTCTAGCGGGAGGGTGGGGGGAGACCCAGTACTTC.

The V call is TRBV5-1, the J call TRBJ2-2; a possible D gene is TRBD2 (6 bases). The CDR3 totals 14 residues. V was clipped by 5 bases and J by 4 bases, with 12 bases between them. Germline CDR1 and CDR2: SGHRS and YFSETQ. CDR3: CASRGLPRTGELFF. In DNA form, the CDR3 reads TGCGCCAGCAGGGGACTGCCCCGCACCGGGGAGCTGTTTTTT.

CDR3: CASSVSGTGVYEQYF. CDR3 nucleotide sequence: TGTGCCAGCAGCGTATCCGGGACAGGGGTCTACGAGCAGTACTTC. The genes are TRBV7-8 and TRBJ2-7; 10 nucleotides line up with TRBD1. V gave up 5 bases and J gave up 3 bases; unmatched junction bases: 7. This CDR3 spans 15 amino acids. Germline V gene sequence: CDR1 SGHVS, CDR2 FQNEAQ.

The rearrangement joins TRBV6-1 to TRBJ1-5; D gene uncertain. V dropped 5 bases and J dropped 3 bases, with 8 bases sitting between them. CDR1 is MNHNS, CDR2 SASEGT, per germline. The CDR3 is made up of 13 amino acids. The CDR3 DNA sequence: TGTGCCAGCAGTTGGGAGATCAATCAGCCCCAGCATTTT. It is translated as CASSWEINQPQHF.

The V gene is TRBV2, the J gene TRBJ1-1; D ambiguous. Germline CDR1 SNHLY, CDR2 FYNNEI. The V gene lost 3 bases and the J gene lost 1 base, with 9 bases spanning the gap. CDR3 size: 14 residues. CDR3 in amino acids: CASSDGLTNTEAFF. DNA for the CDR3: TGTGCCAGCAGTGACGGACTGACGAACACTGAAGCTTTCTTT.

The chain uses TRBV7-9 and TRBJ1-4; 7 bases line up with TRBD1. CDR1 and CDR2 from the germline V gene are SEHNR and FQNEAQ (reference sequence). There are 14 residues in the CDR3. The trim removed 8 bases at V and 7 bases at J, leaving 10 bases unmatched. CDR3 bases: TGTGCCAGCGGACAACAGGGGAGAAGTGAAAAACTGTTTTTT. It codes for CASGQQGRSEKLFF.

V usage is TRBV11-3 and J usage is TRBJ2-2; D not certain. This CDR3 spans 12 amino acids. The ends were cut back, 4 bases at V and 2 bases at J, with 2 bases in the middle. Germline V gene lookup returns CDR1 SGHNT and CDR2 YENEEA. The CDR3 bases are TGTGCCAGCAGCTCAAACACCGGGGAGCTGTTTTTT. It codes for CASSSNTGELFF.

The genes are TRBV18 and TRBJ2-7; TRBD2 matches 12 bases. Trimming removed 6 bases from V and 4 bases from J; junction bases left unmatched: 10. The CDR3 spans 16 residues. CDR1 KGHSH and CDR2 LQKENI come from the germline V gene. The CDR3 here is CASSPSRTSGTYEQYF. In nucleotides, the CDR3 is TGTGCCAGCTCTCCATCGCGGACTAGCGGGACTTACGAGCAGTACTTC. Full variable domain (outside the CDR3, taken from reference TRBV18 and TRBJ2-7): NAGVMQNPRHLVRRRGQEARLRCSPMKGHSHVYWYRQLPEEGLKFMVYLQKENIIDESGMPKERFSAEFPKEGPSILRIQQVVRGDSAAYFCASSPSRTSGTYEQYFGPGTRLTVT.

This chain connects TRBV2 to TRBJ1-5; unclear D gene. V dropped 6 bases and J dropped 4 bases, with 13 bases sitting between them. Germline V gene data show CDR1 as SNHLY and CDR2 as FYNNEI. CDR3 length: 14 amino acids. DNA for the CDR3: TGTGCCAGCAGAAGTAGGTCAGGAAATCAGCCCCAGCATTTT. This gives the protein CASRSRSGNQPQHF.

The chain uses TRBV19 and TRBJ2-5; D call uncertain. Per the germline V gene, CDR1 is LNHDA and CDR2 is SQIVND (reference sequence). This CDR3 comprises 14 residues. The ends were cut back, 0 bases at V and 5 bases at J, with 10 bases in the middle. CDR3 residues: CASSIDLVHETQYF. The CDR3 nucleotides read TGTGCCAGTAGTATAGATCTAGTCCACGAGACCCAGTACTTC.